This TCR beta chain is drawn from a study of identical twins' blood T cells. The study's findings and limits: Each donor's most abundant TCRbeta clonotypes shared more CDR3 sequences with her twin than unrelated donors.

This clonotype has more than one count but fewer than ten. The antigen is not known. TCRdb re-analysed the 5' RACE reads in MiXCR, keeping a single row per CDR3 protein. The table records 350,000 to 400,000 distinct CDR3 sequences, over 25% of them present only once. Trimming removed 5 bases from V and 1 base from J, with 14 bases in between. CDR3 length: 14 amino acids. Germline CDR1 is DFQATT and CDR2 is SNEGSKA (reference sequence). J is TRBJ1-1 and V is TRBV20-1; D is uncertain. This receptor was obtained from a woman aged 18-55 years in good health. The specimen sequenced was PBMCs. The CDR3 loop is CSASPDGRNTEAFF. CDR3 bases: TGCAGTGCTTCCCCCGACGGGCGGAACACTGAAGCTTTCTTT.